Listed below are T cell receptor beta chains from one sample, sequenced in a study of T-cell memory formation after mild COVID-19. One entry per CDR3 protein results from TCRdb running MiXCR on the 5' RACE reads. Here the sample spans some 200,000 distinct CDR3 sequences, 9.5% being singletons. What was sequenced was PBMCs or a T cell subset sorted from them (not recorded which). The receptors stem from a man younger than 35 who had mild COVID-19 (a few samples of this study predate the infection). Cell type and time point are not known. The conserved cysteine and the conserved F or W are not part of the CDR3 here. The order of the fields is J gene, V gene, clone size, CDR3 protein. A clone size is listed for some rows: how often the clone was seen (once, few, many), or a class if it is expanded.

j_call: TRBJ2-3
v_call: TRBV5-4
clone_size: few
cdr3_aa: ASSSKQVSSTDTQY

j_call: TRBJ2-7
v_call: TRBV7-2
clone_size: many
cdr3_aa: ASSRDSVVLYEQY

j_call: TRBJ2-5
v_call: TRBV6-2/TRBV6-3
clone_size: -
cdr3_aa: ASSGARWGGRGETQY

j_call: TRBJ2-3
v_call: TRBV7-3
clone_size: -
cdr3_aa: ASSPYIGGGSTDTQY

j_call: TRBJ1-1
v_call: TRBV4-3
clone_size: many
cdr3_aa: ASSLRTGDTEAF

j_call: TRBJ1-4
v_call: TRBV5-1
clone_size: few
cdr3_aa: ASSGDRGEKLF

j_call: TRBJ1-2
v_call: TRBV20-1
clone_size: -
cdr3_aa: SARPTGAREGYT

j_call: TRBJ1-6
v_call: TRBV18
clone_size: many
cdr3_aa: ASSPRTASSYNSPLH

j_call: TRBJ1-1
v_call: TRBV5-1
clone_size: few
cdr3_aa: ASSRGQKSGAF

j_call: TRBJ1-1
v_call: TRBV4-2
clone_size: many
cdr3_aa: ASSLGGGSGTEAF